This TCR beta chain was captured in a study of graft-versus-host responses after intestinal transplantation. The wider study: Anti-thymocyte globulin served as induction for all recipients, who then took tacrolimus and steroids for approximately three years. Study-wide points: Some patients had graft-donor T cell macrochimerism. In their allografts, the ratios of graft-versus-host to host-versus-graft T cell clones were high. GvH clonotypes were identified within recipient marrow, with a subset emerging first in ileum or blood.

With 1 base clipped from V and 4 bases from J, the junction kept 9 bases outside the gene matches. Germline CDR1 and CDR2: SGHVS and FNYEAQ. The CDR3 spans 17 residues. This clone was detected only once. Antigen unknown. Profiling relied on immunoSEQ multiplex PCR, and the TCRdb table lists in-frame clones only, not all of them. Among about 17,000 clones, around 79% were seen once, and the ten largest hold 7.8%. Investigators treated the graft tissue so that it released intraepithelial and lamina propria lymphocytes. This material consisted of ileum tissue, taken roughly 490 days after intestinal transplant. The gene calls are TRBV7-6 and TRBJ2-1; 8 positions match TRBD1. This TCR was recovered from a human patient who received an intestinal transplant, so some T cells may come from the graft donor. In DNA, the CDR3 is TGTGCCAGCAGCTTAGATTGGGCAGGGGGCAGGTACAATGAGCAGTTCTTC. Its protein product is CASSLDWAGGRYNEQFF.